What follows describes a single TCR beta chain. This clonotype was counted at least ten times. No cognate antigen has been identified for it. The record has no base qualities; no much larger clone is one base away. The data belong to a study of HIV-infected patients and healthy controls (dated 2014 in TCRdb). A note on the overall study: Whether deep TCR repertoire sequencing of small blood samples from HIV patients could capture immune perturbation and reconstitution was tested in the study. What the work shows at the level of the full study, not this receptor alone: Donor HLA types were not determined in the study. MAIT cell alpha-chain CDR3s were present at high frequency in healthy controls but severely depleted in HIV+ repertoires. Oligoclonality may be reflected in the significantly higher mean Gini indices of HIV-infected repertoires compared with controls. Both the Jaccard index and the count of highly shared sequences showed that healthy controls shared more CDR3s between individuals than HIV+ patients did. Most CMV-associated CDR3s became more frequent during therapy, although their change was not significant, whereas HIV-associated CDR3s showed a significant decrease in frequency. Compared with controls, HIV-infected patients showed significantly different mean usage of eight alpha and eight beta V genes. The use of whole blood limited sequencing depth and precluded separation of the dynamics of distinct T-cell subpopulations. Alpha-beta chain pairing was not determined in the samples. In HIV-infected patients, the apparent post-therapy recovery of the Gini index was not replicated in size-matched repertoire data. Slight age and sex profile differences between the study cohorts did not explain the observed diversity differences. Differing numbers of distinct sequences in patients and controls hindered comparison, and size-matching assigned excessive weight to rare events in the HIV-infected data. Compared with untreated HIV+ repertoires, healthy control repertoires had roughly threefold more distinct CDR3s and higher Shannon diversity. Processing included only sixteen HIV-infected individuals, and this was regarded by the authors as a major limit on how widely the findings apply.

Whole blood was used without cell fractionation, so the repertoire reflected all unsorted peripheral T cells. As controls, ten healthy donors without infection were sampled, and about 40% of the ten donors were sampled a second time approximately three months later. For RNA extraction, a 2.5 ml sample of peripheral blood was drawn into Tempus tubes. Residual genomic DNA was removed with the TURBO-DNase kit and globin mRNA was depleted with GLOBINclear. The V and J ends are trimmed by 1 base and 7 bases, leaving 13 bases between them. The CDR1 and CDR2 encoded by the germline V gene (reference sequence) are MNHEY and SMNVEV. From its cysteine to its phenylalanine, the CDR3 spans 14 amino acids. The sequence is cut down to CDR3 DNA, 42 bases in frame from base 1. SuperScript III was used to reverse transcribe 500 ng RNA with primers targeting the alpha and beta constant regions. Separate alpha and beta chain libraries were made by chain-specific third strand synthesis with multiplexing indices. In the protocol, all rearrangements within a chain were amplified with a single primer pair so that primer bias was avoided, and molecular barcodes were added to each cDNA molecule. Purified cDNA was ligated with T4 RNA Ligase 1 onto a 5' RACE adapter bearing a random hexamer and the SP2 sequencing primer site. Second strand synthesis was primed from the SP2 site with Phusion polymerase, using slow temperature ramps to favor optimal annealing. The 12-nucleotide barcode on each molecule comprised two random hexamer sequences, both introduced before amplification and concatenated. An amplification PCR of approximately 25 cycles with P5s and P7 primers came after a short first PCR that had added P5 and P7 adapter elements plus a second index. A total of 27 PCR cycles were applied to the libraries, which were quantified on a Qubit, sized on a Bioanalyzer, and diluted to approximately 3.7 nM. Normalized libraries were sequenced on an Illumina MiSeq with 2 x 250 paired-end kits. MinElute columns were the means by which the reverse transcription reactions were cleaned up, and the reactions were eluted into approximately 10 ul Tris-Cl. Adapter ligations were incubated for about 20 hours at 16 degrees C and subsequently purified with AMPure XP beads at a 1:1 ratio. Under the source paper's analysis protocol: A modified Decombinator that output V, J, insert and barcode information was used to process the demultiplexed FASTQ files. Sequences that shared a barcode but differed from the dominant sequence were treated as errors and discarded, and barcodes were clustered at Levenshtein distance 3 and counted to estimate the original cDNA molecules. Downstream analyses used R packages ineq, vegan, igraph and RCytoscape, with IMGT nomenclature and CDR3 definitions. V gene usage was calculated across distinct sequences, with every TCR tallied a single time to avoid skew from clonal expansion. Unique CDR3 amino acid sequences within a donor were connected in similarity networks whenever two sequences differed by a single Levenshtein edit. The authors compiled published HIV-specific CDR3s (approximately 92 alpha, just over 700 beta) and CMV-specific CDR3s (about 14 alpha, roughly 250 beta) and searched for them in the repertoires. Random subsampling to size-matched repertoires showed patients' decreased diversity was not caused by their lower sequence numbers. In-frame beta chains were kept once TCRdb had trimmed the public reads at Q25 with fastp and called clones with MiXCR. Duplicate CDR3 protein sequences are folded into a single record with the most common DNA and genes. The V and J calls and clone size are TCRdb's, not the authors'. The sample yields 15,000 to 20,000 distinct CDR3 sequences; roughly 8.9% were counted once. The leading ten clones occupy over 2.5% of the sample.

This TCR was sampled from an adult in good health. This receptor chain uses TRBV27 and TRBJ1-2; the D gene cannot be named for sure. The sequencing input was blood. The CDR3 corresponds to CASSLLSVGSGYTF. The nucleotides are TGTGCCAGCAGTTTATTGTCAGTTGGGTCTGGCTACACCTTC.